A single sample is the source of the 8 T cell receptor beta chains below, sequenced in a study of T-cell reconstitution after alpha-beta-depleted transplantation in children. Unique molecular identifiers were used in preparing the TCRbeta library. TCRdb itself ran the PCR reads through MiXCR, one entry per CDR3 protein. The data contain hundreds of thousands of distinct CDR3 sequences, 10% to 15% of them seen just once; the ten biggest clones take up 0.79%. The specimen comprised PBMCs, sampled before TCRalphabeta/CD19-depleted stem cell transplant. Receptors were obtained from a girl aged 2-10 years with congenital amegakaryocytic thrombocytopenia, due to receive a stem cell transplant.

The chain employs TRBV29-1 and TRBJ2-7, with 9 bases matching TRBD2. The CDR3 spans 16 residues. Germline values: CDR1 SQVTM, CDR2 ANQGSEA. V lost 0 bases and J lost 0; bases outside the gene matches: 6. CDR3 sequence (DNA): TGCAGCGTTGAAGATCGGCGGGAGGGCACCTCCTACGAGCAGTACTTC. Protein product: CSVEDRREGTSYEQYF.

This clonotype came up many times. CDR3 in DNA: TGCGCCACCGGGGATGGGACCAAAGAAGATACGCAGTATTTT. Its translation is CATGDGTKEDTQYF. The chain employs TRBV5-1 and TRBJ2-3; either TRBD1 or TRBD2 may fit D (5 bases each). CDR1 and CDR2 (germline): SGHRS, YFSETQ. Trimming pared 9 bases from V and 5 bases from J, leaving 19 bases between. The CDR3 loop spans 14 amino acids.

In its sample, this clonotype was seen many times. A read error may produce the germline difference seen at one junction end. This rearrangement joins TRBV5-1 to TRBJ2-5, with a weak D call TRBD2 (5 bases). CDR3 length: 13 residues. Germline V gene sequence: CDR1 SGHRS, CDR2 YFSETQ. CDR3 in amino acids: CASSLGPGETQYF. The CDR3 bases are TGTGCCAGCAGCTTAGGACCGGGGGAGACCCAGTACTTC.

This clonotype was detected a few times. This sequence joins TRBV20-1 and TRBJ2-1; D possibly corresponds to TRBD2 (5 bases). The V gene lost 3 bases and the J gene lost 7 bases, with 16 bases spanning the gap. CDR1 DFQATT and CDR2 SNEGSKA come from the germline V gene (reference sequence). The CDR3 runs to 14 residues. As DNA, the CDR3 is TGCAGTGCTAGTCGGGGTAATATGGGAAATGAGCAGTTCTTC. This gives the protein CSASRGNMGNEQFF.

The J gene is TRBJ2-3, the V gene TRBV15; TRBD1 aligns across 8 bases. The CDR3 extends over 17 amino acids. J lost 2 bases, V lost 0 bases, and 7 bases had no gene match. Germline-derived CDR1 and CDR2 are LNHNV and YYDKDF (reference sequence). This chain's CDR3 is CATSRDLQGAVTDTQYF. In nucleotides, the CDR3 is TGTGCCACCAGCAGAGATCTCCAGGGGGCCGTCACAGATACGCAGTATTTT.

This clonotype is a singleton in its sample. The chain recombines TRBV14 with TRBJ2-4, with 7 bases fitting TRBD1. The CDR3 totals 14 residues. V shed 1 base, J shed 8 bases, and the junction held 5 bases outside the gene matches. The germline V gene has CDR1 SGHDN and CDR2 FVKESK. CDR3 protein: CASSQGPGGDIQYF. The CDR3 coding sequence is TGTGCCAGCAGCCAAGGTCCAGGGGGTGACATTCAGTACTTC.

Many counts were recorded for this clonotype. The gene calls are TRBV10-3 and TRBJ1-5; no clear D gene. Germline loops: CDR1 ENHRY, CDR2 SYGVKD. V lost 0 bases and J lost 9, with 6 bases in between. CDR3 size: 12 residues. CDR3 protein: CAISESRGPQHF. Written as DNA, the CDR3 is TGTGCCATCAGTGAGTCGCGTGGGCCCCAGCATTTT.

This clonotype was observed a single time. Possible read error: a much larger clone is one base away. V is TRBV20-1 and J is TRBJ1-2, with a tentative D call TRBD1 (5 bases). CDR3 length: 15 amino acids. CDR1 is DFQATT and CDR2 is SNEGSKA in the germline V gene (reference sequence). The DNA for the CDR3 is TGCAGTGCTACCAAGGGGCCTCAAGGCTCCTATGGCTTCACCTTC. This codes for CSATKGPQGSYGFTF.